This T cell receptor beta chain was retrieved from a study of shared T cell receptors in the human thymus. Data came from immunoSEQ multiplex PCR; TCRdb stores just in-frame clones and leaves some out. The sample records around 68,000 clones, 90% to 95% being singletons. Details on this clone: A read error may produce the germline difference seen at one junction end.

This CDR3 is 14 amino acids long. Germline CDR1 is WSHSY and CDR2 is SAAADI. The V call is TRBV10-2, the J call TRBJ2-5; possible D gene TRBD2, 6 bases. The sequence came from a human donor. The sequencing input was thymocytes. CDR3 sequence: CASSEWGVGETQYF. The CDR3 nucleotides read TGCGCCAGCAGCGAGTGGGGGGTGGGAGAGACCCAGTACTTC.